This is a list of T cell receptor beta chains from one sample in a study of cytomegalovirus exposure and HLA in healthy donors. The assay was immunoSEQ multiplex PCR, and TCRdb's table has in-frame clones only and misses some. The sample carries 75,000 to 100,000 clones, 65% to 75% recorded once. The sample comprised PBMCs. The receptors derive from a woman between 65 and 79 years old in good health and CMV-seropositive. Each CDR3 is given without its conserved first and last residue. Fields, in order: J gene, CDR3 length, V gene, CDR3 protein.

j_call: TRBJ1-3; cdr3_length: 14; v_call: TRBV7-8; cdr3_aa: ASSSTTKSSGNTIY
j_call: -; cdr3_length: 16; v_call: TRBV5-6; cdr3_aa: ASSLGRYRQASSYEQY
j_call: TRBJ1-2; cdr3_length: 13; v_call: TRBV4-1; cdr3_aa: ASSQQTASSYGYT
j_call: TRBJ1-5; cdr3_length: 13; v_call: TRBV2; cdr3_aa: ASAGQGAWNQPQH
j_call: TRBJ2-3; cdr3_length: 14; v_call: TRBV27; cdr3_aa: ASSFQSGGSTDTQY
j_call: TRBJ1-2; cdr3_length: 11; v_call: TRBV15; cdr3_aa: ATSGDSNYGYT
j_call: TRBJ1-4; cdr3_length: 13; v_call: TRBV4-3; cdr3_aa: ASSQVLGSNEKLF
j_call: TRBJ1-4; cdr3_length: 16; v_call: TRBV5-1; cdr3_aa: ASKRGRQGARPNEKLF
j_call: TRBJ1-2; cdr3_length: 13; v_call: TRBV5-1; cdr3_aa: ASSLNSIANYGYT
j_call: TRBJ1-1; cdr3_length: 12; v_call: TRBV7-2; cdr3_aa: ASSVTGGNTEAF
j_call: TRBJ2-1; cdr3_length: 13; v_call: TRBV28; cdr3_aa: ASSLLAGAWGEQF
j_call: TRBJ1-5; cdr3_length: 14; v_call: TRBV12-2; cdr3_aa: ASRLVRPNSYQPQH
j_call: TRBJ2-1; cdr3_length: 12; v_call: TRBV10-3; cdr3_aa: AIGGTGAYNEQF
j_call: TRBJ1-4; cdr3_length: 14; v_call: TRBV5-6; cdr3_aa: ASSLVAGGRDEKLF
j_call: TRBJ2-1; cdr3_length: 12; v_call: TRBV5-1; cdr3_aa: ASGPLSSYNEQF
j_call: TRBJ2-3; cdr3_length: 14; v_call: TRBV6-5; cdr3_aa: ASSYSAAGSTDTQY
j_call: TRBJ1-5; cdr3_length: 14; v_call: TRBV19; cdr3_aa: ASHSAGAALFQPQH
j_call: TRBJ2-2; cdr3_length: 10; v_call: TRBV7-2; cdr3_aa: ASSYRAGELF
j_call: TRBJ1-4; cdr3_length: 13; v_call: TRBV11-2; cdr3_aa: ASSLDVLSNEKLF
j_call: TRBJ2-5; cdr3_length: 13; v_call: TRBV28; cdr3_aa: ASSFRQGAKETQY
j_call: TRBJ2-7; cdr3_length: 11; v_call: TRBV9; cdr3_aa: ASSAPGLGEQY
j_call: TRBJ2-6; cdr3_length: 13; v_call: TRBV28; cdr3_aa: ASSLSVSGANVLT
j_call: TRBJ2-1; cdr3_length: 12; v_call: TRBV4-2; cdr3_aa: ASSQEASGPEQF
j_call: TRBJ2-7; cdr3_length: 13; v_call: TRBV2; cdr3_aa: ASSEELGSSYEQY
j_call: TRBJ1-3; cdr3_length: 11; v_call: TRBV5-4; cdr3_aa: ASSLDRGNTIY
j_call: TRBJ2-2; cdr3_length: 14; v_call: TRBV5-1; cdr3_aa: ASKTSGSTNTGELF